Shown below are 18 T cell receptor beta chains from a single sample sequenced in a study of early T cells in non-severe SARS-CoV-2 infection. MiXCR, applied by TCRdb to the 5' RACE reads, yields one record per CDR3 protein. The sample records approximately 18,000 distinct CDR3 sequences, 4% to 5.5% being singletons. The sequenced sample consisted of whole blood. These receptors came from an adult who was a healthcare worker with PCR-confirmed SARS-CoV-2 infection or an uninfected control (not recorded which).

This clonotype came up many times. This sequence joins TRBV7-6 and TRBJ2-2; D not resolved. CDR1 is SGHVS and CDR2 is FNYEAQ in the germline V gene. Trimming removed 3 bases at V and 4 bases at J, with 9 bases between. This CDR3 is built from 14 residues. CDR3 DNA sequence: TGTGCCAGCAGCTTGCTAGGCGGCACCGGGGAGCTGTTTTTT. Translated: CASSLLGGTGELFF.

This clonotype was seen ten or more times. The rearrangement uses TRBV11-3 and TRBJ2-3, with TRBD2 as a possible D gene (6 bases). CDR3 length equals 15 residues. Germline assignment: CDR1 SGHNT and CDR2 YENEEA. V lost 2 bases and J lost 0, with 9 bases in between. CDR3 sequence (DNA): TGTGCCAGCAGCTTAAGGAGCGGGAGCACAGATACGCAGTATTTT. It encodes CASSLRSGSTDTQYF.

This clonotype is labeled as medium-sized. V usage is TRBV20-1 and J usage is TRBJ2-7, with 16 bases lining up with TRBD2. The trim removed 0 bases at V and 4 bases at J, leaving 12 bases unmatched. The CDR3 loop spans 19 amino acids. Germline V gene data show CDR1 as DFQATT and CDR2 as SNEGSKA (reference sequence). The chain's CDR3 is CSARDRAGGLAGGRYEQYF. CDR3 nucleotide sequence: TGCAGTGCTAGAGATCGGGCAGGGGGACTAGCGGGAGGGCGGTACGAGCAGTACTTC.

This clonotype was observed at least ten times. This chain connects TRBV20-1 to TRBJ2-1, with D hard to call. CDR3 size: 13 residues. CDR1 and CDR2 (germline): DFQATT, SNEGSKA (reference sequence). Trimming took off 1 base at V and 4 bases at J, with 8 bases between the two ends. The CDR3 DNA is TGCAGTGCTAGAGCCGCAAGATACAATGAGCAGTTCTTC. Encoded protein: CSARAARYNEQFF.

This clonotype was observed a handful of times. In DNA, the CDR3 is TGTGCCAGTAGTCCCCGCCTAGCCCCCACCGGGGAGCTGTTTTTT. It encodes CASSPRLAPTGELFF. The gene calls are TRBV19 and TRBJ2-2; maybe TRBD2 (5 bases). Per germline, CDR1 LNHDA and CDR2 SQIVND (reference sequence). The germline V and J ends were trimmed by 5 bases and 4 bases, with 14 bases remaining between them. CDR3 size: 15 residues. The whole variable domain, remainder taken from reference TRBV19 and TRBJ2-2, is DGGITQSPKYLFRKEGQNVTLSCEQNLNHDAMYWYRQDPGQGLRLIYYSQIVNDFQKGDIAEGYSVSREKKESFPLTVTSAQKNPTAFYLCASSPRLAPTGELFFGEGSRLTVL.

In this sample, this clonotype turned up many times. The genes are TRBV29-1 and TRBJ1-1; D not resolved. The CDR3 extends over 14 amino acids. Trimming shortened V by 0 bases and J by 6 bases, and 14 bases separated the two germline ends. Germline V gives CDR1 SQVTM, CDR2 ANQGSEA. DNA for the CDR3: TGCAGCGTTGAAGATCGAGGCGGGGTCGCTGAAGCTTTCTTT. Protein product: CSVEDRGGVAEAFF.

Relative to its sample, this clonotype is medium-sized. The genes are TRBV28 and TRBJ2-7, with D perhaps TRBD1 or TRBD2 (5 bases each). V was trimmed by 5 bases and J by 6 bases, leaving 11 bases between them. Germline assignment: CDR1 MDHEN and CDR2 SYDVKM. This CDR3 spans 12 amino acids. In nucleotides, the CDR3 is TGTGCCAGCAGTCCTCCAGGGAGCGAGCAGTACTTC. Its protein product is CASSPPGSEQYF.

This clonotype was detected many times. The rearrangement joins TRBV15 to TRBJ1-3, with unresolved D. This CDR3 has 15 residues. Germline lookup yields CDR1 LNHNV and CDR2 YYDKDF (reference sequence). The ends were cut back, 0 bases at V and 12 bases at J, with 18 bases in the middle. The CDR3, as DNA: TGTGCCACCAGCAGAGAGCCTGTATCTGCTGAGCTCATATATTTT. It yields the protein CATSREPVSAELIYF.

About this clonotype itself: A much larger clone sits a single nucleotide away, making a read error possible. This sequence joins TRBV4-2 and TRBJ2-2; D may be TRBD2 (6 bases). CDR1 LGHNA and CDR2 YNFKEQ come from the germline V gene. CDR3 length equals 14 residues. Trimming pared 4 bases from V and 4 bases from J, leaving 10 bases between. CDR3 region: CASSPRRGTGELFF. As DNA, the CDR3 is TGTGCCAGCAGCCCCAGGAGGGGCACCGGGGAGCTGTTTTTT.

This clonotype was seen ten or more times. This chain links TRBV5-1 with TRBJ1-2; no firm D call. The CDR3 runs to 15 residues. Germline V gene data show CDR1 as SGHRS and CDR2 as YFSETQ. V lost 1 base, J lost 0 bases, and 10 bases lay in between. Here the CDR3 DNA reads TGCGCCAGCAGCTTGACAGCCTTAGCTAACTATGGCTACACCTTC. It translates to CASSLTALANYGYTF.

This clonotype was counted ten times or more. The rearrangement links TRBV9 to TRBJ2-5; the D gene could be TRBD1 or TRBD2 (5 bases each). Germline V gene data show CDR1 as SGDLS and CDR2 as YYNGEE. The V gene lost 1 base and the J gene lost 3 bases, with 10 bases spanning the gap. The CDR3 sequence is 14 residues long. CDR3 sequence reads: CASSVLGTEETQYF. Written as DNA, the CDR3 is TGTGCCAGCAGCGTACTCGGGACCGAAGAGACCCAGTACTTC.

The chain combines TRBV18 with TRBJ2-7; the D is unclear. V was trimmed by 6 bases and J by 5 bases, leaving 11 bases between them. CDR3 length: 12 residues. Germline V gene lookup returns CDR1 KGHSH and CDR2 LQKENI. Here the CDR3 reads CASSQSRDEQYF. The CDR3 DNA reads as TGTGCCAGCTCCCAAAGCCGGGACGAGCAGTACTTC.

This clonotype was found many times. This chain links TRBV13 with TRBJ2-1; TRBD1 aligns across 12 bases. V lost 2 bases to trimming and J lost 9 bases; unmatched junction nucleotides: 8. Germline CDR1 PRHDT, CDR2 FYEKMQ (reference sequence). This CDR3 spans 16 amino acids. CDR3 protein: CASSLRGTGGSGEQFF. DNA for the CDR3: TGTGCCAGCAGCTTAAGGGGGACAGGGGGCTCGGGTGAGCAGTTCTTC.

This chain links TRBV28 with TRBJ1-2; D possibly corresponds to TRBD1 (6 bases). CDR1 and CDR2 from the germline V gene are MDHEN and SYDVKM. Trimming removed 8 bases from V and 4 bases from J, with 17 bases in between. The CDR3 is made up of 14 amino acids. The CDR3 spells CASLTGTLGYGYTF. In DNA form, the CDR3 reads TGTGCCAGCCTGACCGGGACACTGGGCTATGGCTACACCTTC.

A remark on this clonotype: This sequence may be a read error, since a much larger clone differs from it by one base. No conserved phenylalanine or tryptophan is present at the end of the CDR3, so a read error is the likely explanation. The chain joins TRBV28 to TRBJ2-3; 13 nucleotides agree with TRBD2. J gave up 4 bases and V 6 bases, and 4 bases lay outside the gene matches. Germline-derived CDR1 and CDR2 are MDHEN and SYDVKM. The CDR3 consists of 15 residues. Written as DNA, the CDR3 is TGTGCCAGCAGCTGGACTAGCGGGAGTGCAGATACGCAGTATTAT. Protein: CASSWTSGSADTQYY.

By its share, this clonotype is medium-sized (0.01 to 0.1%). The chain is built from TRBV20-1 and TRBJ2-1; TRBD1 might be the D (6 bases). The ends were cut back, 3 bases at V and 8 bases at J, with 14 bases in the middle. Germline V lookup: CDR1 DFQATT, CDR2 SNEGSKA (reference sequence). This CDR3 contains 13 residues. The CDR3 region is CSARAQGKDEQFF. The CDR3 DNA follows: TGCAGTGCTAGGGCCCAGGGGAAGGATGAGCAGTTCTTC.

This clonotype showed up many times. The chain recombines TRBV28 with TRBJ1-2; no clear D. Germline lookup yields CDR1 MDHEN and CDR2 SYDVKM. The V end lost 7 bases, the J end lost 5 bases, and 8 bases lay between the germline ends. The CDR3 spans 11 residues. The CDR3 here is CASKLWYGYTF. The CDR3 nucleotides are TGTGCCAGCAAGTTGTGGTATGGCTACACCTTC.

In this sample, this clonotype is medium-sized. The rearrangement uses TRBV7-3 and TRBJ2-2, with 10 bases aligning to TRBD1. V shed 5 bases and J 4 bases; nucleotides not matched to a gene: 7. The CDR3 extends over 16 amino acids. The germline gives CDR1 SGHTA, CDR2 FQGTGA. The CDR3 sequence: CASSGRQGARTGELFF. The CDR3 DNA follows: TGTGCCAGCAGCGGGCGACAGGGGGCGCGCACCGGGGAGCTGTTTTTT.